The rows below give T cell receptor beta chains drawn from one sample of a study of T cell clones after liver transplantation. Clones were sequenced by immunoSEQ multiplex PCR, and TCRdb holds only the in-frame ones, with some missing. The sample lists about 100,000 clones; roughly four fifths were seen once. Sequenced material: CD4+ T cells from blood, taken before liver transplant. Every receptor here comes from a human donor who received a liver transplant. Both conserved end residues are part of each CDR3. A D gene is named only where the DNA matches it firmly. Size values are once, few and many counts, or a class for expanded clones, and some rows have none.

d_call j_call v_call clone_size cdr3_nt cdr3_aa
. TRBJ1-2 TRBV29-1 . TGCAGCGTTGATGAGGGGAACACCTTC CSVDEGNTF
. TRBJ1-2 TRBV7-9 . TGTGCCAGCAGCTTAAGTTCCAGGACCCATGGCTACACCTTC CASSLSSRTHGYTF
. TRBJ2-1 TRBV29-1 . TGCAGCGTTGATTCGGCAGGGGCAAGGAATGAGCAGTTCTTC CSVDSAGARNEQFF
TRBD1 TRBJ1-2 TRBV5-6 . TGTGCCAGCAGCTTTGGACAGGGAGCTGTTACCTATGGCTACACCTTC CASSFGQGAVTYGYTF
. TRBJ1-1 TRBV6-5 . TGTGCCAGCCAGCGAACTGGCGGGGGTGAAGCTTTCTTT CASQRTGGGEAFF
. TRBJ2-5 TRBV12-5 . TGTGCTAGTGGTTTCGGGCAGCAAGAGACCCAGTACTTC CASGFGQQETQYF
. TRBJ2-3 TRBV6-6 . TGTGCCAGCACTGAGGGACGCCCTAGCACAGATACGCAGTATTTT CASTEGRPSTDTQYF
TRBD1 TRBJ1-1 TRBV5-4 . TGTGCCAGCAGCACCGGGACAGGGGGCATTGAAGCTTTCTTT CASSTGTGGIEAFF
. TRBJ1-2 TRBV7-2 . TGTGCCAGCAGCCATGGACAGAGTAACTATGGCTACACCTTC CASSHGQSNYGYTF
. TRBJ2-7 TRBV20-1 . TGCAGTGCTAAAGACGGGTACTTC CSAKDGYF
. TRBJ2-4 TRBV4-3 . TGCGCCAGCAGCCGAGAACCCAGGGGAAACATTCAGTACTTC CASSREPRGNIQYF
. TRBJ2-2 TRBV4-1 once TGCGCCAGCAGCCAAGTGGTCGGGGAGCTGTTTTTT CASSQVVGELFF
TRBD1 TRBJ2-7 TRBV11-2 . TGTGCCAGCAGCTTAGGCAGGGGGCTCTACGAGCAGTACTTC CASSLGRGLYEQYF
TRBD1 TRBJ1-4 TRBV5-4 few TGTGCCAGCAGCTTTACAGGGGGGAGACGGACTAATGAAAAACTGTTTTTT CASSFTGGRRTNEKLFF
. TRBJ1-1 TRBV6-1 . TGTGCCAGCAGACGCGACGGATTCACTGAAGCTTTCTTT CASRRDGFTEAFF
. TRBJ2-5 TRBV5-1 . TGCGCCAGCAGCTTGGGTAGGGTCCAAGAGACCCAGTACTTC CASSLGRVQETQYF
. TRBJ2-2 TRBV28 few TGTGCCAGCAGTTTGCGGCCGGGAATAATGCGGGTAGGCGGGGAGCTGTTTTTT CASSLRPGIMRVGGELFF
TRBD1 TRBJ1-1 TRBV6-4 . TGTGCCAGCAGGCCGGCAGGGGGAATGAACACTGAAGCTTTCTTT CASRPAGGMNTEAFF
TRBD1 TRBJ2-3 TRBV6-5 . TGTGCCAGCAGTAAACCGGGACAGGGTACGCAGTATTTT CASSKPGQGTQYF
. TRBJ1-2 TRBV29-1 . TGCAGCGTTGGGGGCGGGTCCAGGGAGGGCTACACCTTC CSVGGGSREGYTF
. TRBJ2-7 TRBV28 . TGTGCCAGCACTTCGGGTCCCACGATCTCCTACGAGCAGTACTTC CASTSGPTISYEQYF
. TRBJ1-2 TRBV4-1 . TGCGCCAGCAGCCCCTTCTGGGAGGATTATGGCTACACCTTC CASSPFWEDYGYTF
TRBD1 TRBJ1-1 TRBV7-2 . TGTGCCAGCAGCCGCGTACAGGGGGTCACTGAAGCTTTCTTT CASSRVQGVTEAFF
. TRBJ2-5 TRBV6-6 . TGTGCCAGCACACCTTCACAGGGGCGGGGGGAGACCCAGTACTTC CASTPSQGRGETQYF